This T cell receptor (beta chain) originates from a study of control samples from healthy donors and cancer patients. Some clones are missing from TCRdb's copy, which holds only in-frame ones; the method was immunoSEQ multiplex PCR. The sample comprises over 120,000 clones, 91% of which are singletons, and approximately 2.9% rests with the top ten. The length of the CDR3 is 15 residues. V was clipped by 6 bases and J by 6 bases, with 18 bases between them. CDR1 and CDR2 (germline): SGHDN, FVKESK. The sample was blood. V gene TRBV14 combines with J gene TRBJ1-5, with D perhaps matching TRBD1 (5 bases). This clonotype was obtained from a man between 25 and 39 years old in good health. The CDR3 is CASRRQGKMSQPQHF. For the CDR3, the DNA is TGTGCCAGCAGACGGCAGGGTAAGATGAGTCAGCCCCAGCATTTT.